This entry lists 11 T cell receptor beta chains sequenced from one sample in a study of CD8 T cells in ankylosing spondylitis. TCRdb ran MiXCR on the 5' RACE reads and lists one entry per CDR3 protein. The repertoire holds some 330,000 distinct CDR3 sequences, less than 9.5% seen once, with just over 14% in the top ten. Their target antigens are unknown. Study observations and caveats: Seemingly characteristic of ankylosing spondylitis blood was a TCR beta motif consisting of fewer than 10 highly homologous variants.

Source material: blood, either unsorted or a sorted T cell fraction (not recorded which). Every receptor here comes from a male donor with ankylosing spondylitis.

This sequence joins TRBV12-3 or TRBV12-4 and TRBJ2-1; D is perhaps TRBD2 (6 bases). The V and J ends lost 7 bases and 5 bases respectively, with 18 bases between them. This CDR3 is 15 amino acids long. CDR3 sequence reads: CASNQWGESHNEQFF. The CDR3 DNA sequence: TGTGCCAGCAATCAGTGGGGGGAGTCCCACAATGAGCAGTTCTTC.

This clonotype has ten or more counts. The chain is built from TRBV28 and TRBJ2-1; 10 bases align to TRBD2. The CDR3 covers 16 residues. The germline CDR1 and CDR2 sequences are MDHEN and SYDVKM. V was pared by 2 bases and J by 9 bases, with 10 bases of the junction left unmatched. The CDR3 nucleotides are TGTGCCAGCAGTTTAGAGGCTAGCGGGAGTAAGTTTGAGCAGTTCTTC. Its translation is CASSLEASGSKFEQFF.

This clonotype was counted a few times. CDR3 residues: CASSQDRTGQYF. In DNA, the CDR3 is TGCGCCAGCAGCCAGGACAGGACCGGGCAGTACTTC. This sequence joins TRBV4-1 and TRBJ2-7, with 7 bases aligning to TRBD1. The CDR3 totals 12 residues. Unmatched junction bases numbered 5, after V lost 3 bases and J lost 9 bases. Germline V gene data show CDR1 as MGHRA and CDR2 as YSYEKL.

This clonotype appeared many times. The chain is built from TRBV2 and TRBJ2-2, with TRBD1 matching 7 bases. V lost 8 bases and J lost 0; bases outside the gene matches: 6. CDR1 and CDR2 from the germline V gene are SNHLY and FYNNEI. This CDR3 comprises 15 residues. For the CDR3, the DNA is TGTGCCAGCGGCGTACAGGGGCCGAACACCGGGGAGCTGTTTTTT. Protein product: CASGVQGPNTGELFF. The whole variable domain, filled in from reference TRBV2 and TRBJ2-2, reads EPEVTQTPSHQVTQMGQEVILRCVPISNHLYFYWYRQILGQKVEFLVSFYNNEISEKSEIFDDQFSVERPDGSNFTLKIRSTKLEDSAMYFCASGVQGPNTGELFFGEGSRLTVL.

The chain recombines TRBV12-5 with TRBJ1-5; no definite D call. Trimming removed 2 bases from V and 6 bases from J, with 5 bases in between. The length of the CDR3 is 12 residues. In germline, CDR1 is LGHNT, CDR2 FRNRAP. The CDR3 DNA follows: TGTGCTAGTGGTTTGCACACTCAGCCCCAGCATTTT. It encodes CASGLHTQPQHF.

The rearrangement uses TRBV9 and TRBJ2-7, with D possibly matching TRBD1 (7 bases). Trimming pared 4 bases from V and 6 bases from J, leaving 14 bases between. The CDR3 consists of 13 residues. CDR1 is SGDLS and CDR2 is YYNGEE in the germline V gene. The CDR3 region has the DNA TGTGCCAGCAGCCTCCTTCAGGGGGGCGAGCAGTACTTC. It yields the protein CASSLLQGGEQYF. Supplemented by reference TRBV9 and TRBJ2-7, the full variable domain reads DSGVTQTPKHLITATGQRVTLRCSPRSGDLSVYWYQQSLDQGLQFLIQYYNGEERAKGNILERFSAQQFPDLHSELNLSSLELGDSALYFCASSLLQGGEQYFGPGTRLTVT.

This clonotype has only a few counts. This chain joins TRBV12-3 or TRBV12-4 and TRBJ2-1; D might be TRBD1 (5 bases). The V end was cut by 5 bases, the J end by 10 bases, with 9 bases between. This CDR3 has 11 amino acids. The CDR3 region is CASSPRVEQFF. For the CDR3, the DNA is TGTGCCAGCAGTCCCAGGGTAGAGCAGTTCTTC.

This clonotype was observed a handful of times. The chain combines TRBV4-2 with TRBJ2-1; D is uncertain. The ends were cut back, 1 base at V and 9 bases at J, with 7 bases in the middle. The CDR3 length is 12 residues. Germline V CDR1 and CDR2: LGHNA, YNFKEQ. Here the CDR3 reads CASSQGSLEQFF. The CDR3, as DNA: TGTGCCAGCAGCCAAGGCAGCCTTGAGCAGTTCTTC.

V gene TRBV29-1 combines with J gene TRBJ2-1; 7 positions agree with TRBD2. This CDR3 contains 15 residues. Per germline, CDR1 SQVTM and CDR2 ANQGSEA. J lost 7 bases, V lost 0 bases, and 9 bases had no gene match. In DNA form, the CDR3 reads TGCAGCGTTGAAGACTGGGGCGGGGGAAGGAATGAGCAGTTCTTC. Translated, it gives CSVEDWGGGRNEQFF.

V is TRBV4-1 and J is TRBJ2-7; 13 bases are shared with TRBD2. J gave up 3 bases and V 4 bases, and 9 bases lay outside the gene matches. CDR1 and CDR2 (germline): MGHRA, YSYEKL. The CDR3 has 17 amino acids. CDR3 bases: TGCGCCAGCAGCCGCTACCCCGGGACTAGCGGGAACTACGAGCAGTACTTC. Protein sequence: CASSRYPGTSGNYEQYF.

V usage is TRBV11-2 and J usage is TRBJ1-1; TRBD1 agrees at 7 bases. This CDR3 is 16 amino acids long. CDR1 is SGHAT, CDR2 FQNNGV, per germline. The V segment lost 7 bases and the J segment 4 bases; nucleotides outside the gene matches: 15. In DNA form, the CDR3 reads TGTGCCAGCACCCAGGTCGGGACAGCGTCGGGCACTGAAGCTTTCTTT. Encoded protein: CASTQVGTASGTEAFF.